This section outlines one TCR beta chain sequence together with its context. The antigen is not known. Trimming took off 4 bases at V and 4 bases at J, with 12 bases between the two ends. This CDR3 region has 14 residues. The germline gives CDR1 MNHEY, CDR2 SVGEGT. TCRdb processed the PCR reads anew with MiXCR; each CDR3 protein has one entry. The table shows 300,000 to 400,000 distinct CDR3 sequences, with about a fifth occurring only once. These data come from a study of molecular identifiers for immune sequencing clone quantification. As for the study in general: Four of five RNA aliquots from around 20,000 or 100,000 naive CD8 T cells were sequenced. Study-level points and caveats: Highly expanded clone sizes could be underestimated through barcode sharing by identical TCR molecules. A single cell's spiked Jurkat TCR RNA was reportedly detectable among approximately 930,000 naive cells. Clones exceeding 20 RNA copies carried over 98% of effector molecules but under 1% of naive-cell molecules.

The sequence came from a human donor in good health. Some libraries in this study had Jurkat cell RNA spiked in. The specimen sequenced was naive CD8+ T cells from blood, with Jurkat cell RNA spiked in. Subset given: FACS-sorted CD8+CD4-CCR7+CD45RA+ naive T cells. The chain carries TRBV6-2 or TRBV6-3 and TRBJ2-3; the D gene is possibly TRBD2 (5 bases). CDR3 sequence: CASSLNLLADTQYF. The CDR3 nucleotides are TGTGCCAGCAGTTTGAACCTACTAGCAGATACGCAGTATTTT.